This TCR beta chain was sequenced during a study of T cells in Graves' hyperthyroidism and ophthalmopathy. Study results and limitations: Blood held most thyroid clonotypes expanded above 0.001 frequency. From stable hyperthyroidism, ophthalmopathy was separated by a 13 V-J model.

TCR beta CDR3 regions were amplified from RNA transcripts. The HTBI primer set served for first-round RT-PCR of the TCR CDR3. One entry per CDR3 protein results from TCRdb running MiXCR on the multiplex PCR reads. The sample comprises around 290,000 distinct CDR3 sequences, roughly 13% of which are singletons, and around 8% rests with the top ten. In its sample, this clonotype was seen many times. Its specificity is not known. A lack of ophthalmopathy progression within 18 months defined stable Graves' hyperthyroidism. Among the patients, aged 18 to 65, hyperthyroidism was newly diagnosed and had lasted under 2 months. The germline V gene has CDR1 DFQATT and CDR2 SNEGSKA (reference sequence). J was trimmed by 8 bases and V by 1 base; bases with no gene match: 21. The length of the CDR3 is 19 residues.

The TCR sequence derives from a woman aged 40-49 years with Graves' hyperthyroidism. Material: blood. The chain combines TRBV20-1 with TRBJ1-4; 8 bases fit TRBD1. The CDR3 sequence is CSARVWRQGIQMSGEKLFF. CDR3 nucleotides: TGCAGTGCTAGAGTTTGGAGACAGGGGATTCAGATGAGTGGGGAAAAACTGTTTTTT.